These 10 T cell receptor beta chains originate from one sample sequenced in a study of blood T cell repertoires in COVID-19. TCRdb's table, derived via immunoSEQ multiplex PCR, lists solely in-frame clones and lacks some. The sample records roughly 370,000 clones, around nine tenths being singletons. The sample was PBMCs or T cells enriched from blood (not recorded which). The receptors here all came from a woman aged 45-65 years who had recovered from COVID-19.

This clone has only a few counts. The rearrangement joins TRBV5-1 to TRBJ2-7, with 7 bases that match TRBD2. The CDR3 covers 16 residues. The trim removed 0 bases at V and 2 bases at J, leaving 8 bases unmatched. Germline values: CDR1 SGHRS, CDR2 YFSETQ. The DNA for the CDR3 is TGCGCCAGCAGCTTGGGTGGACGCGGGGGTACCTACGAGCAGTACTTC. This codes for CASSLGGRGGTYEQYF.

V gene TRBV28 combines with J gene TRBJ1-5, with D possibly TRBD1 on 6 matching bases. This CDR3 has 18 residues. CDR1 MDHEN and CDR2 SYDVKM come from the germline V gene. V dropped 5 bases and J dropped 0 bases, with 20 bases sitting between them. The CDR3 is CASSAYREGRYSNQPQHF. CDR3 DNA: TGTGCCAGCAGTGCGTACAGGGAAGGGCGATATAGCAATCAGCCCCAGCATTTT.

The sample holds one count of this clone. J is TRBJ1-2 and V is TRBV19; 11 bases align to TRBD1. In germline, CDR1 is LNHDA, CDR2 SQIVND (reference sequence). There are 15 residues in the CDR3. The V gene end was trimmed by 8 bases and the J gene end by 3 bases; junction bases not matched to a gene: 8. CDR3 coding DNA: TGTGCCAGTTTTATCCCGGGACAGGGGGACTATGGCTACACCTTC. This gives the protein CASFIPGQGDYGYTF.

The gene calls are TRBV4-2 and TRBJ2-7; 12 nucleotides align to TRBD1. Germline V gene data show CDR1 as LGHNA and CDR2 as YNFKEQ. The V and J ends lost 3 bases and 5 bases, in that order; junction bases with no gene match: 8. This CDR3 is built from 16 residues. This CDR3 is CASSQTTGQGAHEQYF. CDR3 DNA sequence: TGTGCCAGCAGCCAGACGACGGGACAGGGGGCCCACGAGCAGTACTTC.

Of note for this clone: The same CDR3 also results from other DNA sequences found in this sample. The chain employs TRBV27 and TRBJ1-2; 7 positions agree with TRBD1. This CDR3 has 14 residues. Trimming at V came to 3 bases and at J to 5 bases, leaving 6 bases not matched to a gene. The germline gives CDR1 MNHEY, CDR2 SMNVEV (reference sequence). The CDR3: CASSLSGQPYGYTF. The CDR3 region has the DNA TGTGCCAGCAGTTTGTCGGGACAGCCATATGGCTACACCTTC.

The V call is TRBV29-1, the J call TRBJ1-1; no definite D call. With 3 bases removed from V and 0 bases from J, the gap between germline ends came to 11 bases. The CDR3 consists of 14 residues. Germline values: CDR1 SQVTM, CDR2 ANQGSEA. The CDR3 sequence is CSVEPLGVNTEAFF. The CDR3 DNA sequence: TGCAGCGTTGAGCCCCTGGGAGTGAACACTGAAGCTTTCTTT.

The chain couples TRBV21-1 to TRBJ1-2; TRBD1 was called by the table and not checked on the DNA. TRBV21-1 is described as a pseudogene. CDR3 length equals 18 residues. DNA for the CDR3: TGTGCCAGCAGCCCTCCCATTGGCCTTCGAACCCACCTTTATGGCTACACCTTC. It specifies CASSPPIGLRTHLYGYTF.

The chain combines TRBV5-4 with TRBJ1-4; D not resolved. CDR1 and CDR2 from the germline V gene are SGHNT and YYREEE (reference sequence). The CDR3 length is 15 residues. The ends were cut back, 4 bases at V and 0 bases at J, with 10 bases in the middle. The CDR3 DNA reads as TGTGCCAGCAGCGCCGGACTTACAACTAATGAAAAACTGTTTTTT. Encoded protein: CASSAGLTTNEKLFF. Using reference TRBV5-4 and TRBJ1-4 for the parts outside the CDR3, the full variable domain is ETGVTQSPTHLIKTRGQQVTLRCSSQSGHNTVSWYQQALGQGPQFIFQYYREEENGRGNFPPRFSGLQFPNYSSELNVNALELDDSALYLCASSAGLTTNEKLFFGSGTQLSVL.

This chain connects TRBV25-1 to TRBJ2-7, with 11 bases aligning to TRBD1. CDR1 is MGHDK, CDR2 SYGVNS, per germline. The CDR3 has 15 amino acids. V lost 4 bases, J lost 2 bases, and 4 bases stayed unmatched. DNA of the CDR3: TGTGCCAGCAGTGGTCGGGGACAGGGGGCCTACGAGCAGTACTTC. Protein sequence: CASSGRGQGAYEQYF.

The V gene is TRBV19, the J gene TRBJ1-2; TRBD1 matches 9 bases. The CDR3 loop spans 15 amino acids. V shed 2 bases, J shed 2 bases, and the junction held 3 bases outside the gene matches. In germline, CDR1 is LNHDA, CDR2 SQIVND (reference sequence). Written as DNA, the CDR3 is TGTGCCAGTAGTATATCGACAGGGGGAAACTATGGCTACACCTTC. Residues: CASSISTGGNYGYTF.